These 25 T cell receptor beta chains share one sample of origin, sequenced in a study of T cells after yellow fever vaccination. TCRdb itself ran the 5' RACE reads through MiXCR, one entry per CDR3 protein. The table shows about 310,000 distinct CDR3 sequences, with more than 3% occurring only once. Sequencing was performed on PBMCs, taken on the day of the yellow fever booster vaccination. These receptors were collected from a man aged 18 to 30 who received the YFV17D yellow fever vaccine.

This clonotype was detected many times. The chain employs TRBV12-3 or TRBV12-4 and TRBJ2-3; 8 bases align to TRBD2. The CDR3 sequence is 16 residues long. Trimming took 6 bases from V and 4 from J; bases not matched to a gene: 12. CDR3 amino acids: CASSPWGSGASDTQYF. The DNA of the CDR3 is TGTGCCAGCAGCCCTTGGGGTAGCGGGGCCTCAGATACGCAGTATTTT.

The V call is TRBV6-5, the J call TRBJ2-3; 7 bases align to TRBD1. Trimming at V came to 6 bases and at J to 4 bases, leaving 19 bases not matched to a gene. The CDR3 contains 18 residues. Germline loops: CDR1 MNHEY, CDR2 SVGAGI. CDR3 in amino acids: CASSGVPATGFIADTQYF. DNA for the CDR3: TGTGCCAGCAGCGGGGTACCAGCGACAGGGTTTATCGCAGATACGCAGTATTTT.

This clonotype has at least ten counts. V and J are TRBV5-1 and TRBJ1-1, with 10 bases lining up with TRBD1. The trim removed 4 bases at V and 11 bases at J, leaving 11 bases unmatched. Germline values: CDR1 SGHRS, CDR2 YFSETQ. The CDR3 extends over 14 amino acids. The CDR3 is CASSVGQGSHVAFF. The CDR3 region has the DNA TGCGCCAGCAGCGTGGGACAGGGGTCTCACGTGGCTTTCTTT.

The V call is TRBV18, the J call TRBJ1-4; TRBD1 agrees at 9 bases. V shed 6 bases, J shed 8 bases, and the junction held 7 bases outside the gene matches. The CDR3 totals 14 residues. The germline V gene encodes CDR1 KGHSH and CDR2 LQKENI. CDR3 nucleotide sequence: TGTGCCAGCTCGCCGACAGGGGGTCACGAAAAACTGTTTTTT. Translating it yields CASSPTGGHEKLFF.

This clonotype was picked up a small number of times. The CDR3 region has the DNA TGTGCCAGCATAGGGGGGGGCAGGGGGCTTGGTCAGCCCCAGCATTTT. Translating gives CASIGGGRGLGQPQHF. The genes are TRBV28 and TRBJ1-5, with 8 bases matching TRBD1. The length of the CDR3 is 16 residues. With 7 bases clipped from V and 6 bases from J, the junction kept 14 bases outside the gene matches. CDR1 is MDHEN, CDR2 SYDVKM, per germline.

The sample holds a few counts of this clonotype. This rearrangement joins TRBV20-1 to TRBJ2-7; the D gene could be TRBD1 or TRBD2 (6 bases each). From germline, CDR1 is DFQATT and CDR2 SNEGSKA (reference sequence). Trimming stripped 0 bases from V and 3 bases from J, with 12 bases between. The CDR3 loop spans 14 amino acids. This CDR3 reads CSARDQQGGYEQYV. In DNA, the CDR3 is TGCAGTGCTAGAGACCAACAGGGAGGCTACGAGCAGTACGTC.

The sample holds a few counts of this clonotype. This chain joins TRBV20-1 and TRBJ1-4; D is unclear. V lost 1 base and J 5 bases, leaving 14 bases between the germline ends. The CDR3 length is 15 residues. The germline gives CDR1 DFQATT, CDR2 SNEGSKA (reference sequence). The CDR3 DNA reads TGCAGTGCTAGAGTTGTGACCCAGAGCAATGAAAAACTGTTTTTT. This translates into CSARVVTQSNEKLFF.

This clonotype was found many times. The gene calls are TRBV7-2 and TRBJ2-7, with no clear D. Trimming removed 3 bases at V and 6 bases at J, with 9 bases between. CDR1 and CDR2 from the germline V gene are SGHTA and FQGNSA. This CDR3 has 12 amino acids. In DNA form, the CDR3 reads TGTGCCAGCAGCTTTGTTGCAGCCGAGCAGTACTTC. Translation: CASSFVAAEQYF.

This clonotype was seen at least ten times. In DNA form, the CDR3 reads TGTGCCAGCAGCCAACATATTGGGGATTCACCCCTCCACTTT. It specifies CASSQHIGDSPLHF. The chain is built from TRBV4-2 and TRBJ1-6; D is undetermined. V lost 2 bases, J lost 8 bases, and 10 bases lay in between. The germline gives CDR1 LGHNA, CDR2 YNFKEQ. The CDR3 has 14 residues.

This clonotype was picked up many times. This chain joins TRBV29-1 and TRBJ1-5, with D uncertain. The germline V gene has CDR1 SQVTM and CDR2 ANQGSEA. The CDR3 runs to 13 residues. V was shortened by 1 base and J by 0 bases, with 4 bases between the two germline ends. The CDR3 DNA follows: TGCAGCGTTGAAGCGGATAGCAATCAGCCCCAGCATTTT. It translates to CSVEADSNQPQHF. The full variable domain, in which reference TRBV29-1 and TRBJ1-5 provide the parts outside the CDR3, is SAVISQKPSRDICQRGTSLTIQCQVDSQVTMMFWYRQQPGQSLTLIATANQGSEATYESGFVIDKFPISRPNLTFSTLTVSNMSPEDSSIYLCSVEADSNQPQHFGDGTRLSIL.

In its sample, this clonotype was seen many times. J is TRBJ1-1 and V is TRBV5-1, with 8 bases aligning to TRBD1. Trimming removed 4 bases from V and 6 bases from J; junction bases left unmatched: 5. Per the germline V gene, CDR1 is SGHRS and CDR2 is YFSETQ. There are 13 residues in the CDR3. Here the CDR3 DNA reads TGCGCCAGCAGCGGACAGGGAATCGCTGAAGCTTTCTTT. Translation gives CASSGQGIAEAFF.

There are many counts of this clonotype. The chain combines TRBV7-9 with TRBJ1-5; the D gene is possibly TRBD1 (6 bases). Germline assignment: CDR1 SEHNR and CDR2 FQNEAQ (reference sequence). The CDR3 sequence is 18 residues long. The V and J ends lost 0 bases and 2 bases respectively, with 17 bases between them. The CDR3 DNA reads as TGTGCCAGCAGCTTAGCCCCGCCGGGCAGGGGAGGCAATCAGCCCCAGCATTTT. Residues: CASSLAPPGRGGNQPQHF.

The rearrangement joins TRBV24-1 to TRBJ2-3; D is tentatively TRBD1 or TRBD2 (5 bases each). Per germline, CDR1 KGHDR and CDR2 SFDVKD. Trimming cost V 5 bases and J 14 bases, with 16 bases left between them. The length of the CDR3 is 12 residues. CDR3 protein: CATSARGDGSYF. CDR3 coding DNA: TGTGCCACCAGTGCCCGGGGCGACGGTTCGTATTTT.

This clonotype was seen many times. This chain links TRBV6-2 or TRBV6-3 with TRBJ2-2; tentative D call: TRBD2 (6 bases). The germline V gene encodes CDR1 MNHEY and CDR2 SVGEGT. CDR3 length equals 16 residues. V lost 5 bases, J lost 2 bases, and 15 bases lay in between. CDR3 coding DNA: TGTGCCAGCAGTCACCCTGGCGGGGCTAACACCGGGGAGCTGTTTTTT. It codes for CASSHPGGANTGELFF.

This clonotype was detected only a few times. V usage is TRBV27 and J usage is TRBJ2-1; D is possibly TRBD1 (5 bases). V lost 0 bases, J lost 4 bases, and 19 bases lay in between. In germline, CDR1 is MNHEY, CDR2 SMNVEV (reference sequence). This CDR3 spans 18 amino acids. The CDR3 nucleotides are TGTGCCAGCAGTTTATCATCCGGCGACAGAGCCCCATACAATGAGCAGTTCTTC. It codes for CASSLSSGDRAPYNEQFF.

The chain combines TRBV5-1 with TRBJ2-1, with D maybe TRBD1 (6 bases). The germline V gene encodes CDR1 SGHRS and CDR2 YFSETQ. With 4 bases removed from V and 0 bases from J, the gap between germline ends came to 14 bases. The CDR3 totals 16 residues. The CDR3 DNA reads TGCGCCAGCAGCGATTTTGGACAGAGCTCCTACAATGAGCAGTTCTTC. Translation: CASSDFGQSSYNEQFF.

This clonotype was seen only a few times. J is TRBJ2-7 and V is TRBV29-1; D gene ambiguous. Trimming shortened V by 4 bases and J by 2 bases, and 9 bases separated the two germline ends. Germline V lookup: CDR1 SQVTM, CDR2 ANQGSEA. The CDR3 sequence is 12 residues long. The CDR3 nucleotides are TGCAGCGTTGGGGAATCGACCTACGAGCAGTACTTC. Protein: CSVGESTYEQYF.

This clonotype occurred many times. The chain recombines TRBV4-3 with TRBJ1-5; 7 nucleotides align to TRBD1. CDR1 is LGHNA and CDR2 is YSLEER in the germline V gene. The CDR3 length is 15 residues. V lost 6 bases, J lost 4 bases, and 9 bases stayed unmatched. The CDR3 sequence: CASSPTGQNNQPQHF. The DNA of the CDR3 is TGCGCCAGCAGTCCAACGGGACAGAATAATCAGCCCCAGCATTTT.

This chain connects TRBV6-5 to TRBJ1-2; no reliable D call. V was pared by 0 bases and J by 4 bases, with 9 bases between. The length of the CDR3 is 14 residues. Germline assignment: CDR1 MNHEY and CDR2 SVGAGI. The CDR3 nucleotides read TGTGCCAGCAGTTACTCGAAAGGGCTCTATGGCTACACCTTC. Translating it yields CASSYSKGLYGYTF.

This clonotype was recorded many times. The chain joins TRBV7-2 to TRBJ1-5, with a weak D call TRBD1 (5 bases). V dropped 4 bases and J dropped 6 bases, with 10 bases sitting between them. The length of the CDR3 is 13 residues. The germline V gene has CDR1 SGHTA and CDR2 FQGNSA. The CDR3: CASSSQGSQPQHF. The CDR3 DNA follows: TGTGCCAGCAGCTCGCAGGGTAGTCAGCCCCAGCATTTT.

This clonotype occurred many times. The chain joins TRBV7-3 to TRBJ2-2; D unresolved. This CDR3 comprises 13 residues. Per the germline V gene, CDR1 is SGHTA and CDR2 is FQGTGA. V lost 5 bases to trimming and J lost 6 bases, with 10 bases between them. CDR3 amino acids: CASSPATSGELFF. In DNA, the CDR3 is TGTGCCAGCAGCCCCGCGACCTCCGGGGAGCTGTTTTTT.

This clonotype has just a few counts. The chain is built from TRBV24-1 and TRBJ2-1, with TRBD1 as a possible D gene (5 bases). Germline V gene lookup returns CDR1 KGHDR and CDR2 SFDVKD. The CDR3 loop spans 13 amino acids. V was pared by 7 bases and J by 6 bases, with 12 bases between. CDR3 region: CATSTRVSNEQFF. CDR3 sequence (DNA): TGTGCCACCAGCACCAGGGTGAGCAATGAGCAGTTCTTC.

This clonotype was seen repeatedly, ten times or more. The chain is built from TRBV10-3 and TRBJ2-3, with a possible D match to TRBD1 (5 bases). The CDR3 spans 12 residues. CDR1 ENHRY and CDR2 SYGVKD come from the germline V gene. V lost 6 bases and J lost 2, with 6 bases in between. The CDR3 DNA sequence: TGTGCCATCAGGACAGACACAGATACGCAGTATTTT. Translation: CAIRTDTDTQYF.

This clonotype was observed many times. The chain links TRBV7-9 to TRBJ2-7, with a tentative D call TRBD1 (7 bases). Germline V CDR1 and CDR2: SEHNR, FQNEAQ (reference sequence). This CDR3 spans 13 amino acids. Deletions cut 5 bases from V and 3 bases from J, with 11 bases between. CDR3 sequence reads: CASSPQGGYEQYF. In DNA, the CDR3 is TGTGCCAGCAGCCCGCAGGGGGGCTACGAGCAGTACTTC. Using reference TRBV7-9 and TRBJ2-7 for the parts outside the CDR3, the full variable domain is DTGVSQNPRHKITKRGQNVTFRCDPISEHNRLYWYRQTLGQGPEFLTYFQNEAQLEKSRLLSDRFSAERPKGSFSTLEIQRTEQGDSAMYLCASSPQGGYEQYFGPGTRLTVT.

This clonotype appeared many times. At one end the junction does not follow the germline gene, possibly because of a read error. The chain links TRBV7-2 to TRBJ1-6, with D possibly TRBD1 on 5 matching bases. Per the germline V gene, CDR1 is SGHTA and CDR2 is FQGNSA. CDR3 length equals 18 residues. CDR3 region: CASSLEGPPLSYNSPLHF. For the CDR3, the DNA is TGTGCCAGCAGCCTAGAGGGACCACCTCTAAGTTATAATTCTCCCCTCCACTTT.